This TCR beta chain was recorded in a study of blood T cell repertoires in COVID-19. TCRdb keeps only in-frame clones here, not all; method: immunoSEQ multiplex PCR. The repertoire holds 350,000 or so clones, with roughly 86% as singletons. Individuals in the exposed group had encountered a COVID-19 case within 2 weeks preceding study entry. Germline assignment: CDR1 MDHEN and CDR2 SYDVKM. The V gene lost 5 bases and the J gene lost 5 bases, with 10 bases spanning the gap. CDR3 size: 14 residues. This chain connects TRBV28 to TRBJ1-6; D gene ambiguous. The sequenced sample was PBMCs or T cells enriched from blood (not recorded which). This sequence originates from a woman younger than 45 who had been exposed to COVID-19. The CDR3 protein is CASSVVSDNSPLHF. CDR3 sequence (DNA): TGTGCCAGCAGTGTTGTCAGCGATAATTCACCCCTCCACTTT.